The sequence of this TCR beta chain was determined in a study of vaccination and CD4 T cells after COVID-19. Regarding treatment: approximately nine-day PBMC culture with coronavirus spike peptide pools or control peptides (ViraFEST assay). On this clonotype itself: The antigen is not known.

The CDR3 sequence is 14 residues long. Germline V gene lookup returns CDR1 SGHNT and CDR2 YYREEE (reference sequence). V lost 1 base and J 6 bases, leaving 10 bases between the germline ends. The Oncomine TCR Beta short-read assay sequenced DNA from cultured CD4+ T cells. One entry per CDR3 protein, called by TCRdb with MiXCR from the PCR reads. The table lists some 16,000 distinct CDR3 sequences, around 56% of them singletons. This clonotype was obtained from a human donor who had recovered from COVID-19. Material: CD4+ T cells from blood, cultured in vitro. The V and J genes are TRBV5-4 and TRBJ2-2; D gene unclear. The CDR3 region has the DNA TGTGCCAGCAGCTTGTCTCACCTCCCCGGGGAGCTGTTTTTT. It encodes CASSLSHLPGELFF.